The 21 T cell receptor beta chains listed next were all sequenced from one sample in a study of blood T cell repertoires in COVID-19. This table comes from immunoSEQ multiplex PCR, and its TCRdb copy is limited to in-frame clones, with some not included. Here the sample spans approximately 150,000 clones, roughly 86% being singletons. Sequences were obtained from peripheral blood. These receptors came from a human donor with acute or convalescent COVID-19. The donor label of this sample is uncertain.

The rearrangement uses TRBV11-3 and TRBJ2-3, with TRBD2 as a possible D gene (5 bases). Between the trimmed V and J ends, which lost 5 bases and 0 bases, there was a span of 12 bases. CDR1 and CDR2 (germline): SGHNT, YENEEA. The CDR3 consists of 15 residues. The CDR3 region is CASSPRSGSTDTQYF. The CDR3 nucleotides read TGTGCCAGCAGCCCCCGATCGGGGAGCACAGATACGCAGTATTTT. The variable domain in full, with the rest retrieved from reference TRBV11-3 and TRBJ2-3, is EAGVVQSPRYKIIEKKQPVAFWCNPISGHNTLYWYLQNLGQGPELLIRYENEEAVDDSQLPKDRFSAERLKGVDSTLKIQPAELGDSAVYLCASSPRSGSTDTQYFGPGTRLTVL.

The chain recombines TRBV5-1 with TRBJ1-4; no clear D gene. CDR3 length: 14 amino acids. The V gene's germline CDR1 is SGHRS and CDR2 YFSETQ. V shed 5 bases and J shed 0 bases, with 8 bases lying between them. CDR3 DNA: TGCGCCAGCAGTCCTAGAGCAACTAATGAAAAACTGTTTTTT. It specifies CASSPRATNEKLFF.

The rearrangement uses TRBV29-1 and TRBJ1-2; 8 nucleotides line up with TRBD1. This CDR3 has 16 amino acids. Germline V lookup: CDR1 SQVTM, CDR2 ANQGSEA. J was trimmed by 8 bases and V by 1 base; bases with no gene match: 15. The CDR3 sequence: CSVEVHLGTGRGGYTF. As DNA, the CDR3 is TGCAGCGTTGAAGTCCACCTCGGGACAGGTCGTGGGGGCTACACCTTC.

The chain uses TRBV29-1 and TRBJ1-2, with D possibly being TRBD1 (6 bases). V was clipped by 6 bases and J by 7 bases, with 27 bases between them. This CDR3 is 16 amino acids long. Germline assignment: CDR1 SQVTM and CDR2 ANQGSEA. The CDR3 is CSVPSARGASVGGYTF. DNA for the CDR3: TGCAGCGTCCCTTCAGCGCGGGGGGCGAGTGTAGGTGGCTACACCTTC.

The chain uses TRBV29-1 and TRBJ2-3; 8 bases map to TRBD2. The germline gives CDR1 SQVTM, CDR2 ANQGSEA. The V segment lost 6 bases and the J segment 5 bases; nucleotides outside the gene matches: 10. This CDR3 has 14 amino acids. The DNA of the CDR3 is TGCAGCGTCGCAGCGGGGGCCGTGGGAGATACGCAGTATTTT. This sequence encodes CSVAAGAVGDTQYF.

The chain carries TRBV7-9 and TRBJ1-6, with TRBD1 matching 7 bases. The ends lost 3 bases at V and 5 bases at J; junction bases unmatched: 4. This CDR3 spans 15 amino acids. Germline V gene lookup returns CDR1 SEHNR and CDR2 FQNEAQ (reference sequence). Here the CDR3 reads CASSFGTANNSPLHF. In nucleotides, the CDR3 is TGTGCCAGCAGCTTCGGGACAGCTAATAATTCACCCCTCCACTTT.

The V gene is TRBV7-2, the J gene TRBJ2-1, with 10 bases fitting TRBD1. Per germline, CDR1 SGHTA and CDR2 FQGNSA. The CDR3 loop spans 17 amino acids. Trimming at V came to 5 bases and at J to 7 bases, leaving 14 bases not matched to a gene. This CDR3 reads CASSPVRQGALLNEQFF. The CDR3 nucleotides read TGTGCCAGCAGCCCCGTCCGACAGGGGGCCCTTCTGAATGAGCAGTTCTTC.

The rearrangement links TRBV6-5 to TRBJ1-2; 7 bases agree with TRBD1. The CDR3 sequence is 15 residues long. Germline CDR1 reads MNHEY; CDR2 reads SVGAGI. The junction had 15 bases not matched to a gene; V was cut back by 6 bases and J by 8 bases. The CDR3 DNA follows: TGTGCCAGCAGCCCCGGACAGGCCCGTAAGGGAGGCTACACCTTC. It is translated as CASSPGQARKGGYTF.

The rearrangement uses TRBV4-2 and TRBJ1-4; D is possibly TRBD1 (6 bases). CDR1 is LGHNA and CDR2 is YNFKEQ in the germline V gene. This CDR3 spans 15 amino acids. Between the trimmed V and J ends, which lost 3 bases and 2 bases, there was a span of 10 bases. The CDR3 protein is CASSQPGHTNEKLFF. The CDR3 bases are TGTGCCAGCAGCCAGCCGGGACATACTAATGAAAAACTGTTTTTT.

The chain carries TRBV19 and TRBJ2-3; the match to TRBD1 covers 9 bases. The CDR3 covers 17 residues. V shed 0 bases, J shed 3 bases, and the junction held 7 bases outside the gene matches. Germline CDR1 and CDR2: LNHDA and SQIVND (reference sequence). The CDR3 DNA is TGTGCCAGTAGTATAGACCCCTTTGGGACAGGGACAGATACGCAGTATTTT. Its protein product is CASSIDPFGTGTDTQYF.

This clone has just one count. The chain links TRBV19 to TRBJ2-1, with 11 bases aligning to TRBD2. CDR3 length: 16 amino acids. V shed 6 bases and J 7 bases; nucleotides not matched to a gene: 11. Germline CDR1 is LNHDA and CDR2 is SQIVND (reference sequence). The CDR3 DNA is TGTGCCAGTAGCCGTGATTTAGCGGGGGGGTTGAATGAGCAGTTCTTC. It encodes CASSRDLAGGLNEQFF.

This chain joins TRBV5-1 and TRBJ2-2; the match to TRBD1 covers 9 bases. Germline loops: CDR1 SGHRS, CDR2 YFSETQ. The junction had 13 bases not matched to a gene; V was cut back by 3 bases and J by 4 bases. The CDR3 has 18 residues. The CDR3 loop reads CASSSNTPGQGFTGELFF. CDR3 bases: TGCGCCAGCAGCTCAAACACCCCGGGACAGGGATTCACCGGGGAGCTGTTTTTT.

This chain uses TRBV5-1 with TRBJ2-5; 8 bases are a match to TRBD1. V shed 1 base and J 6 bases; nucleotides not matched to a gene: 8. The germline CDR1 and CDR2 sequences are SGHRS and YFSETQ. CDR3 size: 15 residues. The CDR3 reads CASSLKLQGVKTQYF. The CDR3 region has the DNA TGCGCCAGCAGCTTGAAGTTACAGGGGGTAAAGACCCAGTACTTC.

This chain links TRBV7-2 with TRBJ1-5; D might be TRBD1 (5 bases). Between the trimmed V and J ends, which lost 1 base and 3 bases, there was a span of 10 bases. Germline CDR1 reads SGHTA; CDR2 reads FQGNSA. The CDR3 loop spans 15 amino acids. DNA for the CDR3: TGTGCCAGCAGCTTAGGCGGGACGCTCAATCAGCCCCAGCATTTT. Amino acid sequence: CASSLGGTLNQPQHF.

The gene calls are TRBV25-1 and TRBJ1-5; D is uncertain. Germline V gene data show CDR1 as MGHDK and CDR2 as SYGVNS. CDR3 length equals 16 residues. Between the trimmed V and J ends, which lost 8 bases and 5 bases, there was a span of 22 bases. CDR3: CASDRPGVLRYQPQHF. Written as DNA, the CDR3 is TGTGCCAGCGACCGCCCCGGAGTCCTAAGGTATCAGCCCCAGCATTTT.

The genes are TRBV4-2 and TRBJ1-2, with 12 positions matching TRBD1. There are 16 residues in the CDR3. Germline loops: CDR1 LGHNA, CDR2 YNFKEQ. The V gene end was trimmed by 0 bases and the J gene end by 3 bases; junction bases not matched to a gene: 2. The CDR3 region has the DNA TGTGCCAGCAGCCAAGAAGGGACAGGGGGCTACTATGGCTACACCTTC. It specifies CASSQEGTGGYYGYTF.

V is TRBV2 and J is TRBJ1-6; TRBD1 aligns across 8 bases. The V gene end was trimmed by 8 bases and the J gene end by 7 bases; junction bases not matched to a gene: 10. The CDR3 consists of 15 residues. Germline values: CDR1 SNHLY, CDR2 FYNNEI. CDR3 protein: CASVGQGLMNSPLHF. CDR3 nucleotides: TGTGCCAGCGTAGGACAGGGTCTAATGAATTCACCCCTCCACTTT.

The chain employs TRBV6-4 and TRBJ1-4; 7 bases are a match to TRBD1. CDR1 is MRHNA and CDR2 is SNTAGT in the germline V gene. J gave up 11 bases and V 3 bases, and 6 bases lay outside the gene matches. This CDR3 has 13 residues. CDR3 bases: TGTGCCAGCAGTGAGAAGACAGGGCTTAAACTGTTTTTT. Its translation: CASSEKTGLKLFF.

The chain recombines TRBV19 with TRBJ1-5, with D uncertain. CDR3 length: 15 amino acids. The germline V gene has CDR1 LNHDA and CDR2 SQIVND (reference sequence). V dropped 7 bases and J dropped 7 bases, with 20 bases sitting between them. The CDR3 DNA follows: TGTGCCAGTAATATGATCGGGGATCCCTACCAGCCCCAGCATTTT. This translates into CASNMIGDPYQPQHF. Complete variable domain (other parts from reference TRBV19 and TRBJ1-5): DGGITQSPKYLFRKEGQNVTLSCEQNLNHDAMYWYRQDPGQGLRLIYYSQIVNDFQKGDIAEGYSVSREKKESFPLTVTSAQKNPTAFYLCASNMIGDPYQPQHFGDGTRLSIL.

The rearrangement joins TRBV6-6 to TRBJ1-4; 10 bases map to TRBD1. Germline CDR1 and CDR2: MNHNY and SVGAGI (reference sequence). V trimming: 4 bases; J trimming: 11 bases; junction bases outside the gene matches: 13. This CDR3 region has 16 residues. The chain's CDR3 is CASSSGTGDMVKKLFF. In nucleotides, the CDR3 is TGTGCCAGCAGTTCCGGGACAGGGGATATGGTGAAGAAACTGTTTTTT.

The V and J genes are TRBV6-5 and TRBJ2-7, with TRBD1 matching 8 bases. Germline V lookup: CDR1 MNHEY, CDR2 SVGAGI. This CDR3 region has 14 residues. Trimming took 7 bases from V and 2 from J; bases not matched to a gene: 7. The CDR3 protein is CASNPDRGAYEQYF. For the CDR3, the DNA is TGTGCCAGCAACCCAGACAGGGGTGCCTACGAGCAGTACTTC.